The 21 T cell receptor beta chains below were found in one sample sequenced in a study of T-cell reconstitution after alpha-beta-depleted transplantation in children. Construction of the TCRbeta library involved unique molecular identifiers. From the PCR reads, TCRdb called clonotypes with MiXCR, one entry per CDR3 protein. The top ten hold approximately 2% of the sample, which has about 600,000 distinct CDR3 sequences, 10% to 15% seen once. The specimen was PBMCs, mostly from graft donor cells, collected 360 days after TCRalphabeta/CD19-depleted stem cell transplant. The origin of the receptors is a male patient younger than 18 who had a stem cell transplant for acute myeloid leukemia, so the T cells may come from the graft donor.

This clonotype has more than one count but fewer than ten. The CDR3 spells CAISDSAPGANVLTF. The CDR3 DNA reads as TGTGCCATCAGTGACAGCGCCCCTGGGGCCAACGTCCTGACTTTC. The chain has TRBV10-3 and TRBJ2-6; no clear D. Trimming cost V 3 bases and J 2 bases, with 8 bases left between them. The length of the CDR3 is 15 residues. Germline V CDR1 and CDR2: ENHRY, SYGVKD.

This clonotype was picked up many times. The chain combines TRBV4-3 with TRBJ2-3; a weak D match, TRBD2 (5 bases). The CDR3 runs to 13 residues. Trimming removed 1 base from V and 3 bases from J, with 5 bases in between. Germline V gene sequence: CDR1 LGHNA, CDR2 YSLEER. The CDR3 DNA reads TGCGCCAGCAGCCAAGCGGGGACAGATACGCAGTATTTT. Protein product: CASSQAGTDTQYF.

This clonotype was seen many times. The V and J genes are TRBV29-1 and TRBJ2-7; D not resolved. The CDR3 has 13 residues. Trimming pared 5 bases from V and 5 bases from J, leaving 16 bases between. Per germline, CDR1 SQVTM and CDR2 ANQGSEA. The CDR3 DNA follows: TGCAGCGTTAGTCTAAGATTCCTGGACGAGCAGTACTTC. Amino acid sequence: CSVSLRFLDEQYF.

This clonotype was seen only a few times. The rearrangement uses TRBV7-2 and TRBJ2-3; 9 nucleotides match TRBD2. Germline V gene sequence: CDR1 SGHTA, CDR2 FQGNSA. V lost 4 bases to trimming and J lost 2 bases; unmatched junction nucleotides: 4. The CDR3 is made up of 15 amino acids. The CDR3 sequence: CASSWTSANTDTQYF. The DNA of the CDR3 is TGTGCCAGCAGCTGGACTAGCGCAAACACAGATACGCAGTATTTT.

A few counts support this clonotype. The chain combines TRBV12-3 or TRBV12-4 with TRBJ2-7, with D tentatively TRBD1 (5 bases). The CDR3 extends over 12 amino acids. Trimming cost V 6 bases and J 6 bases, with 12 bases left between them. CDR3 in DNA: TGTGCCAGCAGAATCCAGGGTAGCGAGCAGTACTTC. This gives the protein CASRIQGSEQYF.

This clonotype was counted ten times or more. This chain connects TRBV4-2 to TRBJ2-1, with D perhaps TRBD2 (5 bases). V was pared by 1 base and J by 6 bases, with 16 bases between. Germline lookup yields CDR1 LGHNA and CDR2 YNFKEQ. This CDR3 comprises 16 residues. CDR3 amino acids: CASSQVVERPLNEQFF. The CDR3 coding sequence is TGTGCCAGCAGCCAAGTCGTAGAGCGGCCCCTCAATGAGCAGTTCTTC.

The genes are TRBV4-3 and TRBJ2-2, with 7 nucleotides matching TRBD1. J gave up 4 bases and V 4 bases, and 6 bases lay outside the gene matches. The germline V gene encodes CDR1 LGHNA and CDR2 YSLEER. This CDR3 spans 15 amino acids. CDR3 protein: CASSRIQGTTGELFF. DNA for the CDR3: TGCGCCAGCAGCCGGATACAGGGGACCACCGGGGAGCTGTTTTTT.

This clonotype was observed a few times. V is TRBV20-1 and J is TRBJ2-3; 9 bases line up with TRBD2. The CDR3 is 16 residues long. Germline CDR1 DFQATT, CDR2 SNEGSKA (reference sequence). Trimming took 4 bases from V and 0 from J; bases not matched to a gene: 8. The chain's CDR3 is CSANEYLAGSTDTQYF. The CDR3 coding sequence is TGCAGTGCTAACGAGTACCTAGCGGGGAGCACAGATACGCAGTATTTT.

This clonotype appeared a few times. The chain has TRBV3-1 and TRBJ2-7, with a possible D match to TRBD2 (6 bases). CDR1 and CDR2 from the germline V gene are LGHDT and YNNKEL (reference sequence). Trimming took 1 base from V and 2 from J, leaving 24 bases between them. The CDR3 sequence is 19 residues long. The CDR3, as DNA: TGTGCCAGCAGCCAAGTGCCCGTTCTTGGGACTCCGAGGACCTACGAGCAGTACTTC. Translation: CASSQVPVLGTPRTYEQYF.

This clonotype has more than one count but fewer than ten. The chain employs TRBV5-5 and TRBJ1-3, with no clear D. V was trimmed by 4 bases and J by 0 bases, leaving 8 bases between them. The germline V gene encodes CDR1 SGHKS and CDR2 YYEKEE (reference sequence). The CDR3 is 14 amino acids. In nucleotides, the CDR3 is TGTGCCAGCAGCCCATTTTACTCTGGAAACACCATATATTTT. Protein sequence: CASSPFYSGNTIYF.

The chain is built from TRBV7-3 and TRBJ2-7, with TRBD2 matching over 9 bases. The germline CDR1 and CDR2 sequences are SGHTA and FQGTGA. V was clipped by 5 bases and J by 6 bases; unmatched bases: 8. The CDR3 spans 14 residues. The CDR3 loop reads CASSPAGLAGEQYF. CDR3 coding DNA: TGTGCCAGCAGCCCCGCGGGACTAGCAGGCGAGCAGTACTTC.

J is TRBJ2-1 and V is TRBV7-2; possible D gene TRBD1, 6 bases. CDR1 and CDR2 from the germline V gene are SGHTA and FQGNSA. The CDR3 has 15 residues. Between the trimmed V and J ends, which lost 4 bases and 6 bases, there was a span of 16 bases. CDR3 loop: CASSSLRQVFNEQFF. In DNA, the CDR3 is TGTGCCAGCAGCTCCCTCAGACAGGTATTCAATGAGCAGTTCTTC.

The chain links TRBV9 to TRBJ2-1, with 10 bases fitting TRBD2. CDR1 is SGDLS and CDR2 is YYNGEE in the germline V gene. V gave up 0 bases and J gave up 4 bases; unmatched junction bases: 13. This CDR3 spans 19 amino acids. In nucleotides, the CDR3 is TGTGCCAGCAGCGTAGCTGGGACTAGCGAGATAATCCGGTACAATGAGCAGTTCTTC. Its translation is CASSVAGTSEIIRYNEQFF.

The sample holds a few counts of this clonotype. J is TRBJ1-1 and V is TRBV12-3 or TRBV12-4; D is ambiguous. V lost 1 base to trimming and J lost 5 bases, with 11 bases between them. This CDR3 is built from 14 residues. The CDR3: CASSLVRTRTEAFF. The CDR3 DNA is TGTGCCAGCAGTTTAGTACGCACCCGGACTGAAGCTTTCTTT.

The sample holds many counts of this clonotype. CDR3 nucleotide sequence: TGCAGTGCTAGTTTGGCCGGGACTAGTGGAACCTACGAGCAGTACTTC. Translated, it gives CSASLAGTSGTYEQYF. The chain joins TRBV20-1 to TRBJ2-7, with 8 bases that match TRBD2. V was pared by 3 bases and J by 2 bases, with 12 bases of the junction left unmatched. The CDR3 spans 16 residues. Per the germline V gene, CDR1 is DFQATT and CDR2 is SNEGSKA (reference sequence).

This sequence joins TRBV4-3 and TRBJ1-1; D is perhaps TRBD1 (6 bases). Germline CDR1 reads LGHNA; CDR2 reads YSLEER. This CDR3 region has 16 residues. The V and J ends lost 0 bases and 1 base respectively, with 12 bases between them. For the CDR3, the DNA is TGCGCCAGCAGCCAAGATAGGGGGGGGTGGAACACTGAAGCTTTCTTT. It codes for CASSQDRGGWNTEAFF.

The sample holds many counts of this clonotype. The chain couples TRBV20-1 to TRBJ2-1, with 11 positions matching TRBD2. The CDR3 has 13 amino acids. The trim removed 5 bases at V and 6 bases at J, leaving 3 bases unmatched. Germline V lookup: CDR1 DFQATT, CDR2 SNEGSKA (reference sequence). The DNA of the CDR3 is TGCAGTGCTGAGGGACTAGCGGCCAATGAGCAGTTCTTC. Its translation is CSAEGLAANEQFF.

This clonotype was counted at least ten times. The V gene is TRBV29-1, the J gene TRBJ2-2; the D gene is possibly TRBD1 (5 bases). The CDR3 contains 15 residues. V was trimmed by 5 bases and J by 4 bases, leaving 17 bases between them. Germline V gene sequence: CDR1 SQVTM, CDR2 ANQGSEA. This CDR3 reads CSVPRWGSGTGELFF. The CDR3 bases are TGCAGCGTTCCCCGTTGGGGCTCGGGCACCGGGGAGCTGTTTTTT.

The chain has TRBV7-6 and TRBJ2-1, with 11 bases aligning to TRBD2. The ends lost 5 bases at V and 8 bases at J; junction bases unmatched: 11. The CDR3 covers 16 residues. Germline V gene sequence: CDR1 SGHVS, CDR2 FNYEAQ. CDR3 region: CASSLGLADPYYEQFF. CDR3 coding DNA: TGTGCCAGCAGCCTGGGACTAGCGGATCCTTATTATGAGCAGTTCTTC.

This clonotype was counted many times. This chain uses TRBV11-3 with TRBJ2-2; 10 bases match TRBD2. Losses at the gene ends were 4 bases for V and 4 bases for J; bases not matched to a gene: 6. This CDR3 spans 16 amino acids. Per germline, CDR1 SGHNT and CDR2 YENEEA. CDR3 nucleotides: TGTGCCAGCAGCTCGCTAGCGGGAGATGGCACCGGGGAGCTGTTTTTT. Its protein is CASSSLAGDGTGELFF.

Comments on this clonotype: One end of the junction varies from germline; a read error may be responsible. The chain recombines TRBV20-1 with TRBJ1-5, with D perhaps matching TRBD1 (6 bases). The CDR3 covers 16 residues. Germline V gives CDR1 DFQATT, CDR2 SNEGSKA (reference sequence). CDR3 in DNA: TGCTGTGCTAGAGTTGGGCATTCAGGGGGCAATCAGCCCCAGCATTTT. It translates to CCARVGHSGGNQPQHF.